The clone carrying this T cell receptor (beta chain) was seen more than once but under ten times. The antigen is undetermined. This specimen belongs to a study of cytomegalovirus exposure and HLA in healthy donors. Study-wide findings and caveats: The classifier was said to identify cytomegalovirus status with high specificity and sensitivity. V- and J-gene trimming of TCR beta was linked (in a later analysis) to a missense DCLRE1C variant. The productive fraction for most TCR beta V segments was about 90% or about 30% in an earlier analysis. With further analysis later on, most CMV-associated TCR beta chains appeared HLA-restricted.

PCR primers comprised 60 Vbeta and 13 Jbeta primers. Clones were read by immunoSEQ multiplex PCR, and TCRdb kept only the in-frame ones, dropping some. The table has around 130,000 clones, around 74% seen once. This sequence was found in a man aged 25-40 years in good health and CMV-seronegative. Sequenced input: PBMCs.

The CDR3 sequence: CASSVPTGELYEQFF. CDR3 coding DNA: TGCGCCAGCAGTGTTCCGACGGGAGAGCTGTATGAGCAGTTCTTC. V is TRBV10-2 and J is TRBJ2-1, with D perhaps TRBD2 (6 bases). The CDR3 runs 15 residues. V was trimmed by 4 bases and J by 8 bases, leaving 18 bases between them. Germline-derived CDR1 and CDR2 are WSHSY and SAAADI.